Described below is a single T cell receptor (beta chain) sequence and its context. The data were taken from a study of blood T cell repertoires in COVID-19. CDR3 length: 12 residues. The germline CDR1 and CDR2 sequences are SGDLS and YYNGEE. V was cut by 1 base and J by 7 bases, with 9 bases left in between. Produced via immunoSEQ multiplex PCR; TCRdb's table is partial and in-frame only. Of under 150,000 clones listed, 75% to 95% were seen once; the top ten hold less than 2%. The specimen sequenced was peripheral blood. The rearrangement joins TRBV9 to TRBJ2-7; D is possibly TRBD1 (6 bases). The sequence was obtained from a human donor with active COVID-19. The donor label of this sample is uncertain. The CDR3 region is CASSVTGSEQYF. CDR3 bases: TGTGCCAGCAGCGTAACAGGGAGTGAGCAGTACTTC.